This TCR beta chain came from a study of vaccination effects on CD4 cells after COVID-19. Points from the study as a whole: Clones from infection and from vaccination both contracted markedly late after vaccination.

TCRdb's table, derived via immunoSEQ multiplex PCR, lists solely in-frame clones and lacks some. The repertoire holds roughly 50,000 clones, with about four fifths as singletons. Pools of viral peptides were used by the ViraFEST assay to expand antigen-specific CD4+ T cells ahead of sequencing. Once cultured for 10 to 11 days, the cells underwent separation to obtain CD4+ T cells. Vaccine recipients had no previous SARS-CoV-2 infection; their nucleocapsid antibodies were negative. Trimming removed 8 bases at V and 1 base at J, with 6 bases between. The CDR3 spans 12 residues. The germline CDR1 and CDR2 sequences are MNHNY and SVGAGI (reference sequence). As to this clone: As yet, its antigen is unknown.

This sequence joins TRBV6-6 and TRBJ1-3; D uncertain. Sequencing was performed on CD4+ T cells from PBMCs cultured with HCoV-OC43 spike peptides, taken before COVID-19 vaccination. Subset denoted: HCoV-OC43 spike overlapping peptide pool stimulation. This sequence was found in a human donor who received a COVID-19 vaccine. The CDR3 here is CASGVSGNTIYF. Here the CDR3 DNA reads TGTGCCAGCGGGGTGTCTGGAAACACCATATATTTT.